One T cell receptor beta chain is described in this entry. Germline V gene lookup returns CDR1 SGHKS and CDR2 YYEKEE (reference sequence). V lost 1 base, J lost 0 bases, and 9 bases lay in between. The CDR3 has 15 residues. This record belongs to a study of T cell responses to AZD1222 COVID-19 vaccine. Some clones are missing from TCRdb's copy, which holds only in-frame ones; the method was immunoSEQ multiplex PCR. The table has about 140,000 clones, about 90% seen once; the top ten hold 5% to 6.5%. Sequencing was performed on peripheral blood, taken 28 days after the second AZD1222 dose. This chain uses TRBV5-5 with TRBJ2-3; D not certain. The receptor was isolated from an adult who received the AZD1222 COVID-19 vaccine. The CDR3 loop is CASSLPVGSTDTQYF. The CDR3 DNA reads as TGTGCCAGCAGCTTGCCGGTGGGGAGCACAGATACGCAGTATTTT.